This TCR beta chain was sequenced in a study of glioma-infiltrating T cells after dendritic cell vaccination. Findings of the study overall: Estimated pretreatment TIL content predicted outcome after dendritic cell vaccination.

A note on this clone: What it recognizes is unknown.

Germline CDR1 is ENHRY and CDR2 is SYGVKD. The CDR3 is 13 amino acids. Trimming cost V 5 bases and J 4 bases; bases outside gene matches: 3. The data were produced by immunoSEQ multiplex PCR, yet TCRdb's version contains in-frame clones alone and is incomplete. The table has 99,000 or so clones, around 91% seen once. Documented time point: after dendritic cell vaccination, including at tumor progression/relapse. Selection required adequate fresh-frozen tumor tissue plus more than two years' survival data. Isocitrate dehydrogenase mutation was absent in all glioblastoma patients. The sample consisted of blood, taken after dendritic cell vaccination. J is TRBJ1-2 and V is TRBV10-3; 8 nucleotides agree with TRBD1. This sequence was found in a human donor with glioblastoma. This CDR3 is CAISWDRTYGYTF. CDR3 in DNA: TGTGCCATCAGTTGGGACAGGACCTATGGCTACACCTTC.